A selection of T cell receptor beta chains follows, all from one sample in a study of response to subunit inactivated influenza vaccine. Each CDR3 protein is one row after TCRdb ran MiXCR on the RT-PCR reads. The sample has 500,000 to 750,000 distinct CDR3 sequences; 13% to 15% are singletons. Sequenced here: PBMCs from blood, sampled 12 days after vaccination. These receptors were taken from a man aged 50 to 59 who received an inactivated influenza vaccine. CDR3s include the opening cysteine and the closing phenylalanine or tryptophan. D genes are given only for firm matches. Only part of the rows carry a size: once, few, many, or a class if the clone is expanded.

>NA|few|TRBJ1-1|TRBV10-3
CAIRDRGTEAFF
TGTGCCATCAGGGACCGTGGCACTGAAGCTTTCTTT
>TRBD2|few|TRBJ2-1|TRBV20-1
CSATLAGGPMGFF
TGCAGTGCTACTCTAGCGGGAGGGCCTATGGGGTTCTTC
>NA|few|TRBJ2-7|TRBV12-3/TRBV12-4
CASSLVQNEQYF
TGTGCCAGCAGTTTGGTGCAGAACGAGCAGTACTTC
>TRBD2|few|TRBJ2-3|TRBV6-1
CASRPGAGGANGYF
TGTGCCAGCAGACCGGGGGCGGGGGGCGCGAATGGGTATTTT
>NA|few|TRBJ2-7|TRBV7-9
CASSLGTPYEQYF
TGTGCCAGCAGCTTAGGAACCCCCTACGAGCAGTACTTC
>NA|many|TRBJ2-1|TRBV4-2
CASSQDRQYEQFF
TGTGCCAGCAGCCAAGATCGGCAGTATGAGCAGTTCTTC
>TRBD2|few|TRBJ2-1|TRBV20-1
CSAVAGDGYNEQFF
TGCAGTGCCGTAGCGGGAGATGGATACAATGAGCAGTTCTTC
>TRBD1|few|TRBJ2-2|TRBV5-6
CASRRQGNSGELFF
TGTGCCAGCAGGCGACAGGGGAACTCCGGGGAGCTGTTTTTT
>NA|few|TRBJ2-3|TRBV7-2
CASSLDLNTDTQYF
TGTGCCAGCAGCTTAGACCTGAACACAGATACGCAGTATTTT
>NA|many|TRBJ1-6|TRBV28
CASSLGSSYNSPLHF
TGTGCCAGCAGTTTAGGGAGCTCCTATAATTCACCCCTCCACTTT
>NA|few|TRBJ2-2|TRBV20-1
CSARGPNTGELFF
TGCAGTGCTAGAGGCCCGAACACCGGGGAGCTGTTTTTT
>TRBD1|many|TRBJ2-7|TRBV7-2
CASSTRTGAGYEQYF
TGTGCCAGCAGCACCCGGACAGGGGCGGGGTACGAGCAGTACTTC
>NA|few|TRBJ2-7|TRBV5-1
CASSLAFGQGINEQYF
TGCGCCAGCAGCTTGGCCTTCGGGCAGGGGATAAACGAGCAGTACTTC
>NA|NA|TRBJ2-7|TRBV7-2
CASSLVLAGYEQYF
TGTGCCAGCAGCTTAGTTCTGGCCGGCTACGAGCAGTACTTC
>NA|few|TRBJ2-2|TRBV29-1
CSAGEDRLTGELFF
TGCAGCGCGGGGGAGGATCGACTAACCGGGGAGCTGTTTTTT
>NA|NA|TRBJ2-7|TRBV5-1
CASSLGPLVDTVLEQYF
TGCGCCAGCAGCTTGGGGCCGCTCGTCGACACCGTCCTCGAGCAGTACTTC
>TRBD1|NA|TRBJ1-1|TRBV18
CASSPIPGGNTEAFF
TGTGCCAGCTCACCAATCCCAGGGGGGAACACTGAAGCTTTCTTT
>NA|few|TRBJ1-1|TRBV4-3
CASTPEISLNTEAFF
TGCGCCAGCACCCCAGAGATTAGCTTGAACACTGAAGCTTTCTTT
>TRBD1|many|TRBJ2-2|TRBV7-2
CASSSGQGFTGELFF
TGTGCCAGCAGCTCAGGACAGGGTTTCACCGGGGAGCTGTTTTTT
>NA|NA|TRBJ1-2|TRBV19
CASSEDRDNYGYTF
TGTGCCAGTAGTGAGGACCGGGACAACTATGGCTACACCTTC
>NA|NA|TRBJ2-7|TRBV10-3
CAISESGRGRVYEQYF
TGTGCCATCAGTGAGTCGGGCCGGGGGCGCGTCTACGAGCAGTACTTC
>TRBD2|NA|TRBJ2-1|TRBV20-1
CSAISGGSDNEQFF
TGCAGTGCTATATCCGGCGGGAGCGACAATGAGCAGTTCTTC
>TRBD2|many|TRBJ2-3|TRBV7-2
CASSAWREGIHTQYF
TGTGCCAGCAGCGCCTGGCGGGAGGGCATTCATACGCAGTATTTT
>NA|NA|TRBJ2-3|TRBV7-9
CASSLFQGREDTQYF
TGTGCCAGCAGCTTATTTCAGGGGCGAGAAGATACGCAGTATTTT
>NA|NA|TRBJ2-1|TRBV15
CATSRSRPGTRSYNEQFF
TGTGCCACCAGCAGATCCCGACCCGGGACACGTTCCTACAATGAGCAGTTCTTC
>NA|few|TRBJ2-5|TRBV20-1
CSARAHPKPGQYF
TGCAGTGCTAGAGCACATCCTAAACCGGGACAGTACTTC
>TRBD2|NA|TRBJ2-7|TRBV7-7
CASSPGTSGPYEQYF
TGTGCTAGCAGCCCAGGGACTAGCGGCCCCTACGAGCAGTACTTC
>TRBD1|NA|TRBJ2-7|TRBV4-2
CASSQDPSGTAEEQYF
TGTGCCAGCAGCCAAGATCCATCCGGGACAGCGGAAGAGCAGTACTTC
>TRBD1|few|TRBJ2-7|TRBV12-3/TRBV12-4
CASSPDRVGSYEQYF
TGTGCCAGCAGCCCGGACAGGGTGGGCTCCTACGAGCAGTACTTC
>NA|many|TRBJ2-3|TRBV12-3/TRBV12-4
CASSLLRPDTQYF
TGTGCCAGCAGTTTGCTGAGGCCAGATACGCAGTATTTT
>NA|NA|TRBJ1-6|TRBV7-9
CASSLGDPASPLHF
TGTGCCAGCAGCTTAGGGGACCCGGCCTCACCCCTCCACTTT
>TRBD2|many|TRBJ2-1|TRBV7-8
CASSSRSGAYNEQFF
TGTGCCAGCAGCTCTCGTAGCGGGGCCTACAATGAGCAGTTCTTC
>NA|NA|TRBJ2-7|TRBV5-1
CASSPSLGQNYEQYF
TGCGCCAGCAGCCCGAGCCTGGGACAAAACTACGAGCAGTACTTC
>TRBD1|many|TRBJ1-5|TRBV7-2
CASSYAAGTGGQPQHF
TGTGCCAGCAGCTACGCCGCCGGGACAGGAGGTCAGCCCCAGCATTTT
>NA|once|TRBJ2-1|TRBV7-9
CASSLVGRRGEQFF
TGTGCCAGCAGCTTAGTGGGGCGTCGGGGTGAGCAGTTCTTC
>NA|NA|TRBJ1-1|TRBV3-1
CASSQGAGGILAFF
TGTGCCAGCAGCCAAGGGGCGGGGGGGATACTGGCTTTCTTT
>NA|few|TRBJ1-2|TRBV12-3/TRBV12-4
CASSFHPWGYTF
TGTGCCAGCAGTTTCCATCCTTGGGGCTACACCTTC
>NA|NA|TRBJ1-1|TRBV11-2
CASSFRENTEAFF
TGTGCCAGCAGCTTCAGAGAAAACACTGAAGCTTTCTTT
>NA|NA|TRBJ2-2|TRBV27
CASSLIHLAGELFF
TGTGCCAGCAGTTTAATTCATCTCGCCGGGGAGCTGTTTTTT
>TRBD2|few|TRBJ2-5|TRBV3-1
CASTTSGGAFETQYF
TGTGCCAGCACCACCAGCGGGGGGGCCTTCGAGACCCAGTACTTC
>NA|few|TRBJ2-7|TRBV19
CASSIQAHSYEQYF
TGTGCCAGTAGTATACAGGCGCACTCCTACGAGCAGTACTTC
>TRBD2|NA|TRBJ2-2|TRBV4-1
CASSQRAGGVPVTGELFF
TGCGCCAGCAGCCAGCGGGCGGGGGGGGTCCCGGTTACCGGGGAGCTGTTTTTT